This passage covers 9 T cell receptor beta chains from one sample sequenced in a study of cytomegalovirus exposure and HLA in healthy donors (dated by TCRdb to about 2017). Receptor amplification or capture employed the immunoSEQ multiplex PCR assay. A mixture of 60 forward primers for TCR Vbeta segments and 13 reverse primers for TCR Jbeta segments was used in the multiplex PCR. Entries here come from immuneACCESS through TCRdb and include only in-frame sequences with V and J called. Some clones fail to appear in such tables; in the studies checked, an unresolved V gene covers under half of the shortfall, and the cause of the remainder is unknown. This sample comprises approximately 220,000 clones, roughly 88% of them detected only once. Roughly 0.7% of the sample rests with the top ten. Sequencing was carried out using PBMCs. The receptor source for this set is a boy under 10 years old in good health and CMV-seronegative.

There are a few counts of this clone. The V call is TRBV10-2, the J call TRBJ2-7, with D possibly matching TRBD1 (5 bases). V shed 5 bases and J shed 5 bases, with 10 bases lying between them. There are 12 residues in the CDR3. CDR1 is WSHSY, CDR2 SAAADI, per germline. CDR3 region: CASSTGNNEQYF. The DNA of the CDR3 is TGCGCCAGCAGTACAGGTAACAACGAGCAGTACTTC.

The chain uses TRBV7-2 and TRBJ2-7; D is unresolved. The V and J ends lost 4 bases and 2 bases respectively, with 18 bases between them. Germline CDR1 reads SGHTA; CDR2 reads FQGNSA. This CDR3 is built from 16 residues. This CDR3 reads CASSSISNGPTYEQYF. The CDR3 DNA sequence: TGTGCCAGCAGCTCCATCTCGAATGGGCCCACCTACGAGCAGTACTTC.

The rearrangement uses TRBV10-2 and TRBJ1-6; no clear D. Trimming pared 3 bases from V and 7 bases from J, leaving 16 bases between. The germline CDR1 and CDR2 sequences are WSHSY and SAAADI. This CDR3 comprises 16 residues. DNA for the CDR3: TGCGCCAGCAGTGATGAGGGTATAGGGCCAAATTCACCCCTCCACTTT. This gives the protein CASSDEGIGPNSPLHF.

This clone appeared a few times. Different DNA sequences within this sample yield the same CDR3. This rearrangement joins TRBV9 to TRBJ1-1; 8 bases agree with TRBD1. V lost 3 bases and J lost 0; bases outside the gene matches: 4. Germline assignment: CDR1 SGDLS and CDR2 YYNGEE. The CDR3 is made up of 15 amino acids. The CDR3 bases are TGTGCCAGCAGCGCCCGACAGGGGATGAACACTGAAGCTTTCTTT. Translated: CASSARQGMNTEAFF.

This CDR3 reads CASSLGLAGVTDTQYF. CDR3 sequence (DNA): TGTGCCAGCAGCTTAGGACTAGCGGGGGTCACAGATACGCAGTATTTT. This chain connects TRBV13 to TRBJ2-3; TRBD2 matches 11 bases. V trimming: 0 bases; J trimming: 2 bases; junction bases outside the gene matches: 1. Germline V gives CDR1 PRHDT, CDR2 FYEKMQ (reference sequence). The CDR3 contains 16 residues.

This rearrangement joins TRBV6-5 to TRBJ1-1; no firm D call. Germline CDR1 MNHEY, CDR2 SVGAGI. This CDR3 contains 14 residues. Trimming stripped 5 bases from V and 1 base from J, with 11 bases between. The CDR3 DNA sequence: TGTGCCAGCAGTGAACACAGAACGAACACTGAAGCTTTCTTT. Translated: CASSEHRTNTEAFF.

The CDR3 region is CSVEGPPGDTQYF. The CDR3 DNA reads as TGCAGCGTTGAAGGGCCCCCCGGGGATACGCAGTATTTT. This chain joins TRBV29-1 and TRBJ2-3; no definite D call. Between the trimmed V and J ends, which lost 1 base and 6 bases, there was a span of 11 bases. This CDR3 has 13 residues. Germline assignment: CDR1 SQVTM and CDR2 ANQGSEA.

As to this clone: The junction shows a germline mismatch at one end, possibly a read error. CDR3 sequence: CGKGRRPNYGYTF. The DNA for the CDR3 is TGCGGAAAGGGGCGACGCCCTAACTATGGCTACACCTTC. The V gene is TRBV7-8, the J gene TRBJ1-2; a weak D match, TRBD1 (5 bases). The CDR3 is 13 amino acids. Germline values: CDR1 SGHVS, CDR2 FQNEAQ.

A word on this clone: The same CDR3 is also encoded by other DNA sequences in this sample. This sequence joins TRBV2 and TRBJ1-4, with D perhaps TRBD1 (5 bases). The CDR3 consists of 15 residues. Germline CDR1 is SNHLY and CDR2 is FYNNEI. The ends were cut back, 7 bases at V and 5 bases at J, with 17 bases in the middle. CDR3 nucleotides: TGTGCCAGCAACGGGGGAGTGGGGTTGAATGAAAAACTGTTTTTT. Translating it yields CASNGGVGLNEKLFF.